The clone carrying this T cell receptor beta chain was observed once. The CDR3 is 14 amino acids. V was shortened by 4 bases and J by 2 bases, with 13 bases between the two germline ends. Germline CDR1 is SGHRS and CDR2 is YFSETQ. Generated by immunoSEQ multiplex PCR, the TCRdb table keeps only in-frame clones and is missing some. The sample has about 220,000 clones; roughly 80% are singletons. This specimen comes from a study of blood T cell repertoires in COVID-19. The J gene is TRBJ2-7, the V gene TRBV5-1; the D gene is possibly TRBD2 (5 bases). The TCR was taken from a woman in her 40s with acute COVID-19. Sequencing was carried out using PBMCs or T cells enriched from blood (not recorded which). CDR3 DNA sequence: TGCGCCAGCAGCCAAGTGGCCGGGGCCTACGAGCAGTACTTC. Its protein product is CASSQVAGAYEQYF.